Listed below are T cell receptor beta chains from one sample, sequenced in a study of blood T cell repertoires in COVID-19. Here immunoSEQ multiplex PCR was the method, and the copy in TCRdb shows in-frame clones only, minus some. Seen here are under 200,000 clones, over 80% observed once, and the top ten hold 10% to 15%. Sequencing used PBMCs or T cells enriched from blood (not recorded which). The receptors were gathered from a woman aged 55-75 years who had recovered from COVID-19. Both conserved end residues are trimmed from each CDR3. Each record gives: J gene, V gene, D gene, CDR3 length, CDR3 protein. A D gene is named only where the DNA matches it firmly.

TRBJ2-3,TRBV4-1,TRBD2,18,ASRPSFFRTSGRAVDTQY
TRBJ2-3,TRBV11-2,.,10,ASSFGTDTQY
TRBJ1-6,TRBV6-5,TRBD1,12,ASSQTGAYSPLH
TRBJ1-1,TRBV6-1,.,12,ASSEGRGWTEAF
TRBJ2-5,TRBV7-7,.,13,ASSLAGLRQETQY
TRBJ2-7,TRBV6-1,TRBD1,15,ASSEARRGTGSYEQY
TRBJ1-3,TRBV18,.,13,ASSEKIVSGNTIY
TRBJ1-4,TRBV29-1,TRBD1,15,SAIPGGGQGGYEKLF
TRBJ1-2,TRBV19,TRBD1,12,ASSMTGGARGYT
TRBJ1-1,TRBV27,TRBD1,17,ASGPGQGASDVTYTEAF
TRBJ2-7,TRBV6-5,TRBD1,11,ASTRDRGYEQY
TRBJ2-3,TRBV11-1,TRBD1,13,ASSPSDRGPDTQY
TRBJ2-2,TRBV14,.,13,ASSQDLRYTGELF
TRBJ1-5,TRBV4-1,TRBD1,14,ASSQDQGAMWQPQH
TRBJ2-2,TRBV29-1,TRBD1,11,SVSQGGTGELF
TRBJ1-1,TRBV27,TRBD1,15,ASSPIKQGWMDTEAF
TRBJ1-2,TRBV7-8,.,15,ASSPPSRVQRGYGYT
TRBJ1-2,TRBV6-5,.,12,ASSNGWSNYGYT
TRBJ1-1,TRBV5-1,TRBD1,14,ASSVTLDRAYSEAF
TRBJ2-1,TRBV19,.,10,ASGTNYNEQF
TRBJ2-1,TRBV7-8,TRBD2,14,ASSLDRGGFPNEQF
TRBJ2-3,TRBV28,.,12,ASSFLSGTDTQY
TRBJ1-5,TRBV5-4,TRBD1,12,ASSSDRVNQPQH
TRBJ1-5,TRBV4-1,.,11,ASSQERAQPQH
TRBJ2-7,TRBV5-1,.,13,ASSRSGTGSYEQY
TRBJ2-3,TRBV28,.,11,ASSTTSTDTQY
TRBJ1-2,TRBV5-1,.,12,ASSAVTGNYGYT
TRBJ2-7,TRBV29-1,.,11,SVEIQGAYEQY
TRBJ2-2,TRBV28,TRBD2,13,ASSWGTSSTGELF
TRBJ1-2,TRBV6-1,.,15,ASSEGFPGRANYGYT
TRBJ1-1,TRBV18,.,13,ASSPQRGMNTEAF
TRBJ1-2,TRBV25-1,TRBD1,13,ASYNPSGQGRGYT
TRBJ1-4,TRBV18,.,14,ASSPQRGGGNEKLF
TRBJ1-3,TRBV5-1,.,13,ASSLQANSGNTIY
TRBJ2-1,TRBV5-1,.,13,ASSLEADSYNEQF
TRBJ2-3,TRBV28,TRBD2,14,ASSLASGSSADTQY
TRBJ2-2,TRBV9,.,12,ASSLIGEPGELF
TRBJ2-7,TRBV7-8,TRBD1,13,ASSLRQGASYEQY
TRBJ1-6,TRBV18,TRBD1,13,ASSRETGGDSPLH
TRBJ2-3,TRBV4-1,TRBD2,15,ASSPTQRGTSTDTQY
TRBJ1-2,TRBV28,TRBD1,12,ASSRRGVGYGYT
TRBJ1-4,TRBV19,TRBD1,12,ASSHGTGNEKLF
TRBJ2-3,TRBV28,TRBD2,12,ASSSFGGRDTQY
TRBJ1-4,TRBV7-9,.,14,ASSSARARFREKLF
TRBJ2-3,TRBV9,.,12,ASSGVVNTDTQY
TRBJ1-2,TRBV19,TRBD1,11,ASSSGRGLGYT
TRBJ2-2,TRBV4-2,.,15,ASSQDGTSAATGELF
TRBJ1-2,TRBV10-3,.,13,AISESGGPGGGYT
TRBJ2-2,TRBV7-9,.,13,ASSFLTGNTGELF
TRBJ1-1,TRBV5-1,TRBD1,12,ASSLDRVGTEAF
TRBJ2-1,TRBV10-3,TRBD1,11,AISELQGNEQF
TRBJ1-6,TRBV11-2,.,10,ASSSGVAALH
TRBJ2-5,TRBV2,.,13,ASTRETGEGETQY